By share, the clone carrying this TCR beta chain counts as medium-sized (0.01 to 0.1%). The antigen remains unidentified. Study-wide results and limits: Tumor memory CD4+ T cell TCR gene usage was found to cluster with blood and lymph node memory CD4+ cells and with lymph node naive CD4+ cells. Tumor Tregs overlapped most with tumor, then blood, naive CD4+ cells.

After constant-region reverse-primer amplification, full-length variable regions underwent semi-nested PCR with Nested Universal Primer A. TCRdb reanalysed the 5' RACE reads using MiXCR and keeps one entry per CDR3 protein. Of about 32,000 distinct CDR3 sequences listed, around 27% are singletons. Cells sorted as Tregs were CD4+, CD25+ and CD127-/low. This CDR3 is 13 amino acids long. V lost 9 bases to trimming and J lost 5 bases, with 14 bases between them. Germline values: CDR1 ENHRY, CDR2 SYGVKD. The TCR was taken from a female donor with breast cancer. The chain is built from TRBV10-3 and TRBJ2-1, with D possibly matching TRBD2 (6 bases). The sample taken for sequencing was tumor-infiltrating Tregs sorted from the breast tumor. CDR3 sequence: CAMGLGGHNEQFF. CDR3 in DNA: TGTGCCATGGGACTGGGAGGCCACAATGAGCAGTTCTTC.